This T cell receptor (beta chain) derives from a study of blood T cell repertoires in COVID-19. Overall study context: The study drew acute and convalescent COVID-19 samples from the United States, Italy and Spain. In each case, the material was cDNA or gDNA derived from T cells, B-cell-depleted T cells, or PBMCs.

Per the original data handling: Reference gene primer amplification in the assay estimated nucleated cell counts. Measured with immunoSEQ multiplex PCR; TCRdb has only the in-frame clones, and not every one. V, J and clone size are those of that table, while D and trimming were read from the DNA. The data show about 210,000 clones, with approximately 86% seen just once and roughly 1.5% held by the top ten. Sequencing was carried out using peripheral blood. The clonotype comes from a man between 18 and 29 years old with active or convalescent COVID-19.

The chain's CDR3 is CASSQLASSAYNEQFF. CDR3 DNA: TGTGCCAGCAGCCAACTAGCCTCTTCTGCCTACAATGAGCAGTTCTTC. V usage is TRBV14 and J usage is TRBJ2-1; D is possibly TRBD2 (5 bases). This CDR3 spans 16 amino acids. Germline V gene lookup returns CDR1 SGHDN and CDR2 FVKESK. The V and J ends lost 2 bases and 2 bases respectively, with 13 bases between them.